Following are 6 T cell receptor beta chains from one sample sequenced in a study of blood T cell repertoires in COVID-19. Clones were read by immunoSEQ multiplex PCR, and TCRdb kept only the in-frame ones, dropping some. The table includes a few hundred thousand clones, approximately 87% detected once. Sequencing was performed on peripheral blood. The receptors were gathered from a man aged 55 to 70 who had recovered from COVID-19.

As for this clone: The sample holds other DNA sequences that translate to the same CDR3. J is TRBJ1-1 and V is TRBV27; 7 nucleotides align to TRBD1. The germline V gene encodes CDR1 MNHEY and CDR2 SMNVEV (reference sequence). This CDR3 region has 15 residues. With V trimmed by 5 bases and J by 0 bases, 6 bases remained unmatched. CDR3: CASSRPGQMNTEAFF. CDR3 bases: TGTGCCAGCAGTCGACCGGGACAGATGAACACTGAAGCTTTCTTT.

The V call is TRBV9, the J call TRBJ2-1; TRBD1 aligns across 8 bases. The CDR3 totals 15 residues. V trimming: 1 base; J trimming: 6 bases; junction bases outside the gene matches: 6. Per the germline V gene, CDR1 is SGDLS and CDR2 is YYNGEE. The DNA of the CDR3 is TGTGCCAGCAGCGTAAGGGACAGGCGCAGCAATGAGCAGTTCTTC. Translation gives CASSVRDRRSNEQFF.

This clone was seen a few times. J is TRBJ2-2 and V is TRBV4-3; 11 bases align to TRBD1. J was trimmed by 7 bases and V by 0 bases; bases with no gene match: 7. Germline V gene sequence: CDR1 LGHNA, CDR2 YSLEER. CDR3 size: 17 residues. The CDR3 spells CASSQDIPGTGGGELFF. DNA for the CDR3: TGCGCCAGCAGCCAAGATATTCCCGGGACAGGGGGCGGGGAGCTGTTTTTT.

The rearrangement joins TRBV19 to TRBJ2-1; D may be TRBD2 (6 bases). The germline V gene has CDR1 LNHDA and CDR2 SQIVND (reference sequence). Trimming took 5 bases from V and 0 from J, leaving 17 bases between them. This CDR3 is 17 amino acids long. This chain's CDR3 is CASSPRALASSYNEQFF. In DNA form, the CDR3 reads TGTGCCAGTAGTCCCAGGGCGCTAGCGAGCTCCTACAATGAGCAGTTCTTC.

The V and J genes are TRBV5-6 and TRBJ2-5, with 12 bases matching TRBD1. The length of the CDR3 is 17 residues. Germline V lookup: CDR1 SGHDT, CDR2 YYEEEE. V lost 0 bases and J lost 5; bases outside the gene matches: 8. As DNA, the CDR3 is TGTGCCAGCAGCTTGGCCGGTGGGACAGGGGGCGTGGAGACCCAGTACTTC. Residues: CASSLAGGTGGVETQYF.

The CDR3 coding sequence is TGTGCCAGCAGCTTACAGGGAACCCCTTCGGAAGCTTTCTTT. It codes for CASSLQGTPSEAFF. The V gene is TRBV7-2, the J gene TRBJ1-1; D may be TRBD1 (5 bases). The V gene's germline CDR1 is SGHTA and CDR2 FQGNSA. The length of the CDR3 is 14 residues. Trimming cost V 2 bases and J 8 bases, with 15 bases left between them.